The clone carrying this T cell receptor beta chain was seen a single time. Its cognate antigen is unknown. Healthy bone marrow donors formed the donor group. The primer mix had 60 Vbeta and 13 Jbeta primers. Some clones are missing from TCRdb's copy, which holds only in-frame ones; the method was immunoSEQ multiplex PCR. This table has about 130,000 clones, around three quarters appearing once. This record belongs to a study of cytomegalovirus exposure and HLA in healthy donors. Notes on the study in general: Later genetic work tied a missense DCLRE1C variant to beta-chain V and J trimming. The authors assumed roughly uniform sequencing depth across donors for presence/absence analyses.

Germline values: CDR1 SGHTS, CDR2 YDEGEE. CDR3 size: 12 residues. The germline V and J ends were trimmed by 0 bases and 5 bases, with 5 bases remaining between them. What was sequenced was PBMCs. The receptor's source is a man aged 25-40 years in good health. The V call is TRBV5-8, the J call TRBJ1-2; no clear D. The CDR3 bases are TGTGCCAGCAGCTTGGGTCCTTATGGCTACACCTTC. Amino acids: CASSLGPYGYTF. The full variable domain, completed using reference TRBV5-8 and TRBJ1-2, is EAGVTQSPTHLIKTRGQQATLRCSPISGHTSVYWYQQALGLGLQFLLWYDEGEERNRGNFPPRFSGRQFPNYSSELNVNALELEDSALYLCASSLGPYGYTFGSGTRLTVV.